This T cell receptor (beta chain) was documented in a study of blood T cell repertoires in COVID-19. The CDR3 has 14 residues. Trimming cost V 3 bases and J 3 bases, with 11 bases left between them. Germline V gives CDR1 LNHDA, CDR2 SQIVND (reference sequence). Clones were read by immunoSEQ multiplex PCR, and TCRdb kept only the in-frame ones, dropping some. The sample yields 200,000 or so clones, more than 75% seen once. The chain has TRBV19 and TRBJ1-2; maybe TRBD1 (5 bases). The material sequenced was peripheral blood. The receptor's source is a man in his forties with active or convalescent COVID-19. This chain's CDR3 is CASSIQGRDYGYTF. The DNA for the CDR3 is TGTGCCAGTAGTATTCAAGGCAGGGACTATGGCTACACCTTC.